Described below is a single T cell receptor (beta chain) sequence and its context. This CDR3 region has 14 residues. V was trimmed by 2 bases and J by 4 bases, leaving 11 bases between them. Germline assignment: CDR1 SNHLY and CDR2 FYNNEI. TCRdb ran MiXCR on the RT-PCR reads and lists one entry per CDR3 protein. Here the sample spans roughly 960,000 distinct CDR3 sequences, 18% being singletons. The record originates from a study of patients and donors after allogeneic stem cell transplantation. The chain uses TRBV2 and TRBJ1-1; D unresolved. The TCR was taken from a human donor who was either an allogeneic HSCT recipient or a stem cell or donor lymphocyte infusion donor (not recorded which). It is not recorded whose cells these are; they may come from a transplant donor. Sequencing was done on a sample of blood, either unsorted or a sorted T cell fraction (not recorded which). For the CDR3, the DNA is TGTGCCAGCAGTGAAACCGGACCGAGCACTGAAGCTTTCTTT. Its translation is CASSETGPSTEAFF.